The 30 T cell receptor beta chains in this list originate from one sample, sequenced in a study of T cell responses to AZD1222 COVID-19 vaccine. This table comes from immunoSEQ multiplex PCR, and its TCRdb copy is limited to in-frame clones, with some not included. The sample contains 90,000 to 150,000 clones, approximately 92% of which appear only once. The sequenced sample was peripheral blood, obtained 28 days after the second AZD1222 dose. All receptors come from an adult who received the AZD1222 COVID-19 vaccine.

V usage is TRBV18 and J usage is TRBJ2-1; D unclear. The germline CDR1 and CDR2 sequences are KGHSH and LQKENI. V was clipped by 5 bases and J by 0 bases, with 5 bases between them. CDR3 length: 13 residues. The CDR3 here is CASSVGSYNEQFF. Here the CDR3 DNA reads TGTGCCAGCTCAGTCGGCTCCTACAATGAGCAGTTCTTC.

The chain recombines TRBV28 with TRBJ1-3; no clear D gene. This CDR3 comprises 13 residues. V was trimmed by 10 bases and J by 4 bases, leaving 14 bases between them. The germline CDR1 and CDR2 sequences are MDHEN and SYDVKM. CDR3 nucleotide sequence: TGTGCCATCCTTCCCCCCCTCGGAAACACCATATATTTT. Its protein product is CAILPPLGNTIYF.

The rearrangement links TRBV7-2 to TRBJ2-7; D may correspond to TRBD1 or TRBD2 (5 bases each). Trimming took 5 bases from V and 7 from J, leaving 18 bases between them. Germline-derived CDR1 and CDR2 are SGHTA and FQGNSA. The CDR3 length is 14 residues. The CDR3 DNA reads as TGTGCCAGCAGCCTAGAACGGGGACCCGGGGAGCAGTACTTC. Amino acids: CASSLERGPGEQYF. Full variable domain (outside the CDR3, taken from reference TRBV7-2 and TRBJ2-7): GAGVSQSPSNKVTEKGKDVELRCDPISGHTALYWYRQSLGQGLEFLIYFQGNSAPDKSGLPSDRFSAERTGGSVSTLTIQRTQQEDSAVYLCASSLERGPGEQYFGPGTRLTVT.

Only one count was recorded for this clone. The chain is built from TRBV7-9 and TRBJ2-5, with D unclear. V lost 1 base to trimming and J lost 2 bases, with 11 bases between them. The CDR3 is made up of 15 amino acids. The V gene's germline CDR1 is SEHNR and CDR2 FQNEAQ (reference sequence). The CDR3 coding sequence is TGTGCCAGCAGCTTAGTTCGCCCCTCGCAAGAGACCCAGTACTTC. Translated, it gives CASSLVRPSQETQYF.

The CDR3 DNA is TGTGCCAGCAGCTCGAGGAGGACAGATACGCAGTATTTT. Amino acid sequence: CASSSRRTDTQYF. The chain recombines TRBV7-2 with TRBJ2-3; D may be TRBD2 (5 bases). Germline V gene lookup returns CDR1 SGHTA and CDR2 FQGNSA. Between the trimmed V and J ends, which lost 4 bases and 3 bases, there was a span of 8 bases. This CDR3 is 13 amino acids long.

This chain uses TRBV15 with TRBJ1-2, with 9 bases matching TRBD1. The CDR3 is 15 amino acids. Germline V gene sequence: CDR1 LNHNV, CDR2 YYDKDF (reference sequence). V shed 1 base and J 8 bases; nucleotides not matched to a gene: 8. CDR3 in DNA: TGTGCCACCAGCAGAGCCGCACAGGGGGCGAGCGGCTACACCTTC. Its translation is CATSRAAQGASGYTF.

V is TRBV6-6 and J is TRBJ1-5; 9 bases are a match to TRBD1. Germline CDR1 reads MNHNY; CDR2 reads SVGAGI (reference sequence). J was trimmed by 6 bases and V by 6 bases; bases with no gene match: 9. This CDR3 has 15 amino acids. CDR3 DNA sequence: TGTGCCAGCAGGCTTGAACAGGGGGCACGTCAGCCCCAGCATTTT. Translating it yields CASRLEQGARQPQHF.

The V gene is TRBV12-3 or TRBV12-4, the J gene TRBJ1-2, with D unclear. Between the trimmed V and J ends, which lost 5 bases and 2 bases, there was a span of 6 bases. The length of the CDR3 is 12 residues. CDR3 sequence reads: CASSLQNYGYTF. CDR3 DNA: TGTGCCAGCAGTCTTCAGAACTATGGCTACACCTTC.

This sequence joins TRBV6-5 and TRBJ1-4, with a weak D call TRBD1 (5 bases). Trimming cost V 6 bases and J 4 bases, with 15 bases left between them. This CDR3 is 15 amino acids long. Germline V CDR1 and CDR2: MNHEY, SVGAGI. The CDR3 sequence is CASRDQGAGNEKLFF. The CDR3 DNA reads TGTGCCAGCAGGGATCAGGGTGCCGGTAATGAAAAACTGTTTTTT.

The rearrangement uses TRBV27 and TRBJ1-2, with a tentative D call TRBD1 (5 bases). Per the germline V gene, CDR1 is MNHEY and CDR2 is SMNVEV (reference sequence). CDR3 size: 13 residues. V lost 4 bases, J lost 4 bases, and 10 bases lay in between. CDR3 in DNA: TGTGCCAGCAGTTCTACCCAGGGCTATGGCTACACCTTC. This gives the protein CASSSTQGYGYTF.

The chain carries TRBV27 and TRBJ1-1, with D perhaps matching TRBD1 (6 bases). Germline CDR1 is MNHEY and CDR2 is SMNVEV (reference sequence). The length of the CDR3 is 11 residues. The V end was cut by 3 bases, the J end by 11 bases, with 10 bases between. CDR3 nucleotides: TGTGCCAGCAGTTTCCGGGGGCAGGCTTTCTTT. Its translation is CASSFRGQAFF.

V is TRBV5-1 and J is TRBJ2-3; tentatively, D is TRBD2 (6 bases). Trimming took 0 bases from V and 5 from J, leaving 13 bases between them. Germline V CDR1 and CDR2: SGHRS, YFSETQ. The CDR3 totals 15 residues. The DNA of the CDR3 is TGCGCCAGCAGCTTGGAGCTAGCGTACCAAGATACGCAGTATTTT. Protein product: CASSLELAYQDTQYF. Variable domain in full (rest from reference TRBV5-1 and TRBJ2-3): KAGVTQTPRYLIKTRGQQVTLSCSPISGHRSVSWYQQTPGQGLQFLFEYFSETQRNKGNFPGRFSGRQFSNSRSEMNVSTLELGDSALYLCASSLELAYQDTQYFGPGTRLTVL.

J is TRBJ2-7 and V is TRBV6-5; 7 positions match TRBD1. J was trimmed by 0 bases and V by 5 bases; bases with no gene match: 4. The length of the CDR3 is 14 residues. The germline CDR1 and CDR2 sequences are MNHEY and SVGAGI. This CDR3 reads CASSTRDSSYEQYF. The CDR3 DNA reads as TGTGCCAGCAGTACTCGGGACAGCTCCTACGAGCAGTACTTC.

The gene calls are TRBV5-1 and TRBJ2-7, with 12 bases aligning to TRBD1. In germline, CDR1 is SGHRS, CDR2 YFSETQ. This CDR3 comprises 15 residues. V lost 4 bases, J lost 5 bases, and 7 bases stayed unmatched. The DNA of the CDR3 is TGCGCCAGCAGCCTCGGGACAGGGGGCTCTGACGAGCAGTACTTC. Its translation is CASSLGTGGSDEQYF.

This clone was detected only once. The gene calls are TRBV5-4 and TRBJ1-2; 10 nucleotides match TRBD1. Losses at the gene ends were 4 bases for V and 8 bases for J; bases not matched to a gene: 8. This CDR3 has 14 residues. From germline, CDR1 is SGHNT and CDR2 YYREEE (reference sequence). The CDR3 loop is CASSVDRGLGGYTF. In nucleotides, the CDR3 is TGTGCCAGCAGCGTAGACAGGGGGCTTGGGGGCTACACCTTC.

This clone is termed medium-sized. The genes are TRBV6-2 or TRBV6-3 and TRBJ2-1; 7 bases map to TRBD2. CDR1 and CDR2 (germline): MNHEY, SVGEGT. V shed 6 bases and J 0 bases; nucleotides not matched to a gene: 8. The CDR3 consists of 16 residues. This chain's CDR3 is CASRYLAEGSYNEQFF. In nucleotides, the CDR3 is TGTGCCAGCAGGTACCTAGCGGAGGGCTCCTACAATGAGCAGTTCTTC.

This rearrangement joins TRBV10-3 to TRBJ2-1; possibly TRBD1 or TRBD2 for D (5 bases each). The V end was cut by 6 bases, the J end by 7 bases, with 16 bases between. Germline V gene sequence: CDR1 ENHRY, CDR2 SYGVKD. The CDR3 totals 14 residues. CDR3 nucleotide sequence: TGTGCCATCAGCCCCCGGGACGCTAGGAATGAGCAGTTCTTC. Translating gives CAISPRDARNEQFF.

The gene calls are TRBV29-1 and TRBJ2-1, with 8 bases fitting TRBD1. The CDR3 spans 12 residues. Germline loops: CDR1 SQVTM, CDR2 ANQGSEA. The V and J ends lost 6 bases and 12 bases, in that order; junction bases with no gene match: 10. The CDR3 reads CSVNQDRVGQFF. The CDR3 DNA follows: TGCAGCGTAAACCAGGACAGGGTTGGGCAGTTCTTC.

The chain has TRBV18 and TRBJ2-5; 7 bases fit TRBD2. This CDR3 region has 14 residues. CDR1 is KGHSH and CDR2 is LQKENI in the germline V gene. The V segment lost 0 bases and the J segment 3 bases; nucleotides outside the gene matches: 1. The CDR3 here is CASSPPGGEETQYF. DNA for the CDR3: TGTGCCAGCTCACCACCGGGGGGGGAAGAGACCCAGTACTTC.

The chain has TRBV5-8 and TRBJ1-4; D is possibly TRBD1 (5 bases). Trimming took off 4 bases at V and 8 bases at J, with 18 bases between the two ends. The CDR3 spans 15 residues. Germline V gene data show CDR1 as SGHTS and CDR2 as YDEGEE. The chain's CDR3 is CASSLSGTGNEKLFF. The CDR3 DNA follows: TGTGCCAGCAGCCTGTCCGGGACCGGAAACGAAAAACTGTTTTTT.

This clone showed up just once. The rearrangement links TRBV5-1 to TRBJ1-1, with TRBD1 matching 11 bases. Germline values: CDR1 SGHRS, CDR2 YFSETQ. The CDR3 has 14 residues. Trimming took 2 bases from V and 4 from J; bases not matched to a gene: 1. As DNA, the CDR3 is TGCGCCAGCAGCTTTGGGACAGGGGGCACTGAAGCTTTCTTT. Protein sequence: CASSFGTGGTEAFF.

The CDR3 DNA is TGTGCCAGCAGTTACCGGGGGGCAGTTAGCACAGATACGCAGTATTTT. Translating gives CASSYRGAVSTDTQYF. J is TRBJ2-3 and V is TRBV6-5, with TRBD2 as a possible D gene (7 bases). V was clipped by 2 bases and J by 0 bases, with 12 bases between them. CDR1 is MNHEY and CDR2 is SVGAGI in the germline V gene. The CDR3 is 16 amino acids.

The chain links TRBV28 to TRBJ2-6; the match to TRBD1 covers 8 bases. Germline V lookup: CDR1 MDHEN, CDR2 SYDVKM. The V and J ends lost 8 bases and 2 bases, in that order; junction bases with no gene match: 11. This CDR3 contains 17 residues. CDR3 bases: TGTGCCAGCGCGGGGTGGCAGGGGGCGGCTGGGGCCAACGTCCTGACTTTC. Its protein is CASAGWQGAAGANVLTF.

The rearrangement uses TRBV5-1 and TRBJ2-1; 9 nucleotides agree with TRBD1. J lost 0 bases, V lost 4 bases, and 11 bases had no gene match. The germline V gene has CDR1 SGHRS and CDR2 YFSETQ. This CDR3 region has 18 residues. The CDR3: CASSGGQGALRSYNEQFF. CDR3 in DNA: TGCGCCAGCAGCGGGGGACAGGGTGCTCTCCGCTCCTACAATGAGCAGTTCTTC.

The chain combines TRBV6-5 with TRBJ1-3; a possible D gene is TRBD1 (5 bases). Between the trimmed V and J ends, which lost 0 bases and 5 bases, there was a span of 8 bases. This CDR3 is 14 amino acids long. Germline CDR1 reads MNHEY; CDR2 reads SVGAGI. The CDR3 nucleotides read TGTGCCAGCAGTTACTCCGGGGGGAGAAACACCATATATTTT. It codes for CASSYSGGRNTIYF.

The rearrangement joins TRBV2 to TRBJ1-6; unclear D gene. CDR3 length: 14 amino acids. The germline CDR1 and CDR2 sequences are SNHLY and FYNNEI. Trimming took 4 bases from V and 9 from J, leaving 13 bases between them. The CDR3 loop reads CASSVARSRSPLHF. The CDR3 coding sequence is TGTGCCAGCAGTGTCGCCAGGTCGCGTTCACCCCTCCACTTT.

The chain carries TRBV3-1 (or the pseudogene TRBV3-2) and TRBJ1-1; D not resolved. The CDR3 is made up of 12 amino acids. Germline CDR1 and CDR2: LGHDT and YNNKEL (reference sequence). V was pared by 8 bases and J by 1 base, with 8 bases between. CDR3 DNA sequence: TGTGCCAGCGGTCGAGGGAACACTGAAGCTTTCTTT. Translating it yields CASGRGNTEAFF.

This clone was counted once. CDR3 nucleotide sequence: TGCGCCAGCAGCTGGGACAGCTACAATGAGCAGTTCTTC. Its protein is CASSWDSYNEQFF. The V and J genes are TRBV5-1 and TRBJ2-1, with 7 positions matching TRBD1. CDR1 SGHRS and CDR2 YFSETQ come from the germline V gene. This CDR3 has 13 amino acids. J was trimmed by 3 bases and V by 3 bases; bases with no gene match: 0.

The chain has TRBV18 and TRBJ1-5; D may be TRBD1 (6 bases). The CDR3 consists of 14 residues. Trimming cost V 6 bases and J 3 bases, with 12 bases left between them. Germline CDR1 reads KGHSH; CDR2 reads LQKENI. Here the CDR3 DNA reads TGTGCCAGCTCCTCCGACAGGACCAATCAGCCCCAGCATTTT. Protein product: CASSSDRTNQPQHF.

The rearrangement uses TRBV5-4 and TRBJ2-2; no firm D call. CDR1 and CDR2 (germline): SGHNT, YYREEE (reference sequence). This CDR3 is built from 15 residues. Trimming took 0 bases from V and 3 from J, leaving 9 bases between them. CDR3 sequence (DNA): TGTGCCAGCAGCTTGGACTCGGGCTACACCGGGGAGCTGTTTTTT. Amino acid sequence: CASSLDSGYTGELFF.